A single sample is the source of the 27 T cell receptor beta chains below, sequenced in a study of T cell responses to AZD1222 COVID-19 vaccine (dated by TCRdb to the early 2020s). Library preparation employed the immunoSEQ multiplex PCR assay. TCRdb limited this immuneACCESS table to in-frame rearrangements with V and J called. A share of clones is missing; checked studies link under half to unresolved V genes, and the rest is unexplained. This sample gives about 51,000 clones in total; 70% to 90% of them show up just once. The biggest ten clones account for roughly 1.1% of the sample. Reading the label with the study, this specimen's time point is: about 28 days (+/-7) after the second vaccine dose. Source: peripheral blood, taken 28 days after the second AZD1222 dose. The receptors here all came from an adult who received the AZD1222 COVID-19 vaccine.

V usage is TRBV19 and J usage is TRBJ2-7, with TRBD2 identical over 11 bases. There are 16 residues in the CDR3. The germline V gene has CDR1 LNHDA and CDR2 SQIVND (reference sequence). J gave up 4 bases and V 5 bases, and 10 bases lay outside the gene matches. The CDR3 region is CASSSLTSGASYEQYF. The CDR3, as DNA: TGTGCCAGTAGTTCACTGACTAGCGGGGCCTCTTACGAGCAGTACTTC. Supplemented by reference TRBV19 and TRBJ2-7, the full variable domain reads DGGITQSPKYLFRKEGQNVTLSCEQNLNHDAMYWYRQDPGQGLRLIYYSQIVNDFQKGDIAEGYSVSREKKESFPLTVTSAQKNPTAFYLCASSSLTSGASYEQYFGPGTRLTVT.

This clone was seen more than once but under ten times. The rearrangement uses TRBV12-5 and TRBJ2-1; 11 bases fit TRBD2. V trimming: 6 bases; J trimming: 2 bases; junction bases outside the gene matches: 3. The CDR3 length is 15 residues. The V gene's germline CDR1 is LGHNT and CDR2 FRNRAP. This chain's CDR3 is CASGLAGGPYNEQFF. DNA for the CDR3: TGTGCTAGTGGATTAGCGGGAGGGCCCTACAATGAGCAGTTCTTC.

In this sample, this clone turned up once. The chain uses TRBV7-2 and TRBJ2-2; possible D gene TRBD2, 6 bases. CDR3 size: 16 residues. Germline V gene data show CDR1 as SGHTA and CDR2 as FQGNSA. V was cut by 1 base and J by 4 bases, with 13 bases left in between. CDR3: CASSLVAGSSTGELFF. The CDR3 DNA reads TGTGCCAGCAGCTTAGTTGCCGGGAGTTCCACCGGGGAGCTGTTTTTT.

This chain uses TRBV19 with TRBJ1-4; unclear D gene. Trimming removed 6 bases at V and 8 bases at J, with 16 bases between. The CDR3 covers 14 residues. The germline gives CDR1 LNHDA, CDR2 SQIVND (reference sequence). The CDR3 coding sequence is TGTGCCAGTAGCCCGACGGGCACCCAAGAAAAACTGTTTTTT. It yields the protein CASSPTGTQEKLFF.

The chain uses TRBV18 and TRBJ2-7, with D perhaps assigned TRBD1 or TRBD2 (5 bases each). V was pared by 2 bases and J by 5 bases, with 13 bases between. CDR1 and CDR2 (germline): KGHSH, LQKENI. This CDR3 has 14 amino acids. The CDR3 coding sequence is TGTGCCAGCTCACCAGCAGAAGGGACCCACGAGCAGTACTTC. Its translation is CASSPAEGTHEQYF.

V usage is TRBV2 and J usage is TRBJ2-3; D is undetermined. V was trimmed by 2 bases and J by 6 bases, leaving 9 bases between them. Germline loops: CDR1 SNHLY, CDR2 FYNNEI. The CDR3 length is 13 residues. The CDR3 loop is CASSEWLVDTQYF. In DNA form, the CDR3 reads TGTGCCAGCAGTGAATGGTTGGTGGATACGCAGTATTTT.

V and J are TRBV4-1 and TRBJ1-2; 8 nucleotides agree with TRBD1. The junction had 12 bases not matched to a gene; V was cut back by 5 bases and J by 7 bases. CDR3 length: 15 amino acids. Germline values: CDR1 MGHRA, CDR2 YSYEKL. CDR3 nucleotide sequence: TGCGCCAGCAGCTATTACCAGCAGGGGGCTGGTGGCTACACCTTC. It is translated as CASSYYQQGAGGYTF.

The chain couples TRBV3-1 (or the pseudogene TRBV3-2) to TRBJ2-3; TRBD1 aligns across 9 bases. V was pared by 0 bases and J by 5 bases, with 9 bases of the junction left unmatched. Germline values: CDR1 LGHDT, CDR2 YNNKEL (reference sequence). The CDR3 extends over 17 amino acids. CDR3 DNA: TGTGCCAGCAGCCAAGAGGTTCGGACAGGGGCGAGAGATACGCAGTATTTT. It encodes CASSQEVRTGARDTQYF.

This rearrangement joins TRBV28 to TRBJ1-4, with TRBD1 matching over 9 bases. The V gene's germline CDR1 is MDHEN and CDR2 SYDVKM. Trimming cost V 4 bases and J 7 bases; bases outside gene matches: 7. The CDR3 extends over 15 amino acids. The CDR3 loop is CASSSLTGGAEKLFF. In nucleotides, the CDR3 is TGTGCCAGCAGTTCCCTGACAGGGGGAGCTGAAAAACTGTTTTTT.

This chain links TRBV7-2 with TRBJ2-1, with no clear D. The germline V gene encodes CDR1 SGHTA and CDR2 FQGNSA. This CDR3 has 12 residues. The germline V and J ends were trimmed by 4 bases and 7 bases, with 8 bases remaining between them. The CDR3 loop reads CASSSTKNEQFF. CDR3 nucleotides: TGTGCCAGCAGCTCAACTAAGAATGAGCAGTTCTTC.

This chain joins TRBV27 and TRBJ1-1, with D hard to call. The germline V and J ends were trimmed by 3 bases and 3 bases, with 17 bases remaining between them. This CDR3 is built from 16 residues. Germline V gene lookup returns CDR1 MNHEY and CDR2 SMNVEV (reference sequence). CDR3 nucleotide sequence: TGTGCCAGCAGTTTGTGGCCCCCGGAGAGGCACACTGAAGCTTTCTTT. Translated, it gives CASSLWPPERHTEAFF.

This clone was found once. The chain carries TRBV6-4 and TRBJ2-7, with 9 bases aligning to TRBD2. CDR3 length: 16 residues. The germline V gene encodes CDR1 MRHNA and CDR2 SNTAGT. V lost 6 bases and J lost 3; bases outside the gene matches: 12. The DNA of the CDR3 is TGTGCCAGCAGGTATACTCTACTAGCGGGCGACTACGAGCAGTACTTC. Translating it yields CASRYTLLAGDYEQYF.

The chain links TRBV27 to TRBJ1-1; 10 bases align to TRBD1. The CDR3 is 16 residues long. Trimming cost V 0 bases and J 7 bases; bases outside gene matches: 8. The germline V gene has CDR1 MNHEY and CDR2 SMNVEV (reference sequence). CDR3 DNA: TGTGCCAGCAGTTTATCGACGGGACAGGGGTTCGATGAAGCTTTCTTT. Translating it yields CASSLSTGQGFDEAFF.

This chain uses TRBV7-2 with TRBJ2-7; D is unclear. The CDR3 spans 15 residues. Germline V gene lookup returns CDR1 SGHTA and CDR2 FQGNSA. The V gene lost 3 bases and the J gene lost 6 bases, with 18 bases spanning the gap. In DNA, the CDR3 is TGTGCCAGCAGCTTTCGGAGTGGCGATAGATCCGAGCAGTACTTC. Translated: CASSFRSGDRSEQYF. Drawing the rest from reference TRBV7-2 and TRBJ2-7, the complete variable domain is GAGVSQSPSNKVTEKGKDVELRCDPISGHTALYWYRQSLGQGLEFLIYFQGNSAPDKSGLPSDRFSAERTGGSVSTLTIQRTQQEDSAVYLCASSFRSGDRSEQYFGPGTRLTVT.

The chain carries TRBV9 and TRBJ2-7, with 7 positions matching TRBD2. V was clipped by 0 bases and J by 2 bases; unmatched bases: 14. Germline V gives CDR1 SGDLS, CDR2 YYNGEE. CDR3 length: 18 amino acids. CDR3 region: CASSVAPLGGRMAYEQYF. The CDR3 DNA is TGTGCCAGCAGCGTAGCCCCCTTGGGCGGGAGAATGGCCTACGAGCAGTACTTC. The full variable domain, its missing parts supplied by reference TRBV9 and TRBJ2-7, is DSGVTQTPKHLITATGQRVTLRCSPRSGDLSVYWYQQSLDQGLQFLIQYYNGEERAKGNILERFSAQQFPDLHSELNLSSLELGDSALYFCASSVAPLGGRMAYEQYFGPGTRLTVT.

This clone came up once. The gene calls are TRBV7-2 and TRBJ2-1; no reliable D call. The CDR3 has 14 residues. Trimming took 5 bases from V and 6 from J, leaving 14 bases between them. CDR1 is SGHTA, CDR2 FQGNSA, per germline. The CDR3 protein is CASSQANYRNEQFF. Written as DNA, the CDR3 is TGTGCCAGCAGCCAGGCCAACTACCGCAATGAGCAGTTCTTC.

The V call is TRBV28, the J call TRBJ1-2; 9 positions agree with TRBD1. CDR1 MDHEN and CDR2 SYDVKM come from the germline V gene. V shed 6 bases and J 4 bases; nucleotides not matched to a gene: 9. CDR3 length: 15 amino acids. CDR3 in DNA: TGTGCCAGCAGCCCACCGACAGGGGGTGGCTATGGCTACACCTTC. Translation gives CASSPPTGGGYGYTF.

The rearrangement links TRBV15 to TRBJ2-1; tentatively, D is TRBD2 (6 bases). In germline, CDR1 is LNHNV, CDR2 YYDKDF (reference sequence). The CDR3 runs to 12 residues. Trimming stripped 9 bases from V and 4 bases from J, with 10 bases between. The CDR3 reads CATTRGYNEQFF. The CDR3 nucleotides read TGTGCCACTACCCGGGGGTACAATGAGCAGTTCTTC.

The genes are TRBV14 and TRBJ2-3; D gene uncertain. CDR3 length: 15 residues. V lost 4 bases to trimming and J lost 0 bases, with 11 bases between them. Germline lookup yields CDR1 SGHDN and CDR2 FVKESK. The CDR3 is CASSPQFTSTDTQYF. CDR3 nucleotide sequence: TGTGCCAGCAGCCCACAGTTTACTAGCACAGATACGCAGTATTTT.

The V gene is TRBV2, the J gene TRBJ1-1; possibly TRBD1 for D (5 bases). V lost 3 bases and J 8 bases, leaving 13 bases between the germline ends. CDR1 is SNHLY, CDR2 FYNNEI, per germline. The CDR3 length is 13 residues. The CDR3 here is CASSDRGDSEAFF. CDR3 coding DNA: TGTGCCAGCAGTGATAGAGGGGACTCCGAAGCTTTCTTT.

This CDR3 reads CASRSGQGAADTQYF. In DNA form, the CDR3 reads TGTGCCAGCAGAAGCGGACAGGGGGCGGCAGATACGCAGTATTTT. This rearrangement joins TRBV28 to TRBJ2-3; TRBD1 matches 11 bases. CDR1 and CDR2 from the germline V gene are MDHEN and SYDVKM. The CDR3 has 15 amino acids. J gave up 4 bases and V 6 bases, and 6 bases lay outside the gene matches.

This sequence joins TRBV20-1 and TRBJ2-3; TRBD2 matches at 9 bases. Germline V gives CDR1 DFQATT, CDR2 SNEGSKA (reference sequence). The CDR3 sequence is 14 residues long. Trimming cost V 3 bases and J 4 bases; bases outside gene matches: 5. The CDR3 loop reads CSASPSGVPDTQYF. CDR3 bases: TGCAGTGCTAGTCCTAGCGGGGTTCCAGATACGCAGTATTTT.

V is TRBV28 and J is TRBJ2-5; D is unresolved. The CDR3 is 12 amino acids. Germline CDR1 and CDR2: MDHEN and SYDVKM. Trimming took off 8 bases at V and 1 base at J, with 8 bases between the two ends. The CDR3: CASSILQETQYF. The CDR3 DNA is TGTGCCAGCTCGATCCTCCAAGAGACCCAGTACTTC.

This clone came up once. The chain carries TRBV27 and TRBJ2-7; 7 bases map to TRBD2. CDR1 and CDR2 from the germline V gene are MNHEY and SMNVEV (reference sequence). This CDR3 spans 17 amino acids. The J segment lost 6 bases and the V segment lost 2 bases, leaving 16 bases of the junction unmatched. The CDR3 here is CASSLRGLPFYRGEQYF. DNA of the CDR3: TGTGCCAGCAGTTTAAGGGGACTACCTTTTTATCGGGGCGAGCAGTACTTC.

The gene calls are TRBV5-1 and TRBJ1-4; maybe TRBD1 (6 bases). The CDR3 is 15 amino acids. Germline V CDR1 and CDR2: SGHRS, YFSETQ. Trimming took 0 bases from V and 0 from J, leaving 6 bases between them. The CDR3 DNA reads as TGCGCCAGCAGCTTGGGGGACACAACTAATGAAAAACTGTTTTTT. Translation: CASSLGDTTNEKLFF. The full variable domain, with the rest looked up from reference TRBV5-1 and TRBJ1-4, is KAGVTQTPRYLIKTRGQQVTLSCSPISGHRSVSWYQQTPGQGLQFLFEYFSETQRNKGNFPGRFSGRQFSNSRSEMNVSTLELGDSALYLCASSLGDTTNEKLFFGSGTQLSVL.

The chain links TRBV30 to TRBJ1-6, with a weak D call TRBD1 (6 bases). V shed 0 bases and J shed 6 bases, with 18 bases lying between them. The V gene's germline CDR1 is GTSNPN and CDR2 SVGIG (reference sequence). This CDR3 spans 17 amino acids. The chain's CDR3 is CAWSVQGQLIRNSPLHF. The CDR3 nucleotides read TGTGCCTGGAGTGTACAGGGACAACTCATTCGTAATTCACCCCTCCACTTT.

The chain carries TRBV6-5 and TRBJ1-4; D uncertain. Deletions cut 6 bases from V and 6 bases from J, with 17 bases between. Germline V CDR1 and CDR2: MNHEY, SVGAGI. The CDR3 covers 15 residues. CDR3 protein: CASRPLRLSDEKLFF. CDR3 nucleotides: TGTGCCAGCAGGCCCCTCCGATTGTCAGATGAAAAACTGTTTTTT.